Shown below are 18 T cell receptor beta chains from a single sample sequenced in a study of somatic mutations in cytotoxic T cells in rheumatoid arthritis. Sequencing used immunoSEQ multiplex PCR; TCRdb keeps in-frame clones, though not all of them. The sample lists some 19,000 clones, over 80% seen once, with over 9.5% in the top ten. The sequenced material came from CD8+ T cells sorted from blood. These receptors originate from a man younger than 30 with rheumatoid arthritis.

The rearrangement uses TRBV6-1 and TRBJ2-4; either TRBD1 or TRBD2 may supply D (5 bases each). CDR3 length: 16 amino acids. V was clipped by 2 bases and J by 0 bases, with 11 bases between them. The germline CDR1 and CDR2 sequences are MNHNS and SASEGT. This CDR3 reads CASSEFGGRAKNIQYF. The CDR3 coding sequence is TGTGCCAGCAGTGAATTTGGGGGAAGAGCCAAAAACATTCAGTACTTC.

The genes are TRBV28 and TRBJ2-1; D might be TRBD2 (5 bases). The V gene's germline CDR1 is MDHEN and CDR2 SYDVKM. The CDR3 loop spans 17 amino acids. Trimming shortened V by 3 bases and J by 4 bases, and 19 bases separated the two germline ends. CDR3 sequence (DNA): TGTGCCAGCAGTTTGCGGGCAGCAATAAATCGGTACAATGAGCAGTTCTTC. Encoded protein: CASSLRAAINRYNEQFF.

This chain joins TRBV27 and TRBJ2-3; no firm D call. The V end lost 2 bases, the J end lost 1 base, and 7 bases lay between the germline ends. CDR3 length: 14 amino acids. The germline V gene encodes CDR1 MNHEY and CDR2 SMNVEV (reference sequence). In DNA form, the CDR3 reads TGTGCCAGCAGTTTAGGGGTTGGCACAGATACGCAGTATTTT. This codes for CASSLGVGTDTQYF.

This CDR3 reads CASSSQITGQGNYGYTF. DNA for the CDR3: TGTGCCAGCAGTTCGCAAATCACAGGACAGGGCAACTATGGCTACACCTTC. This sequence joins TRBV28 and TRBJ1-2, with 8 positions matching TRBD1. Looked up from germline, CDR1 is MDHEN and CDR2 is SYDVKM. The CDR3 is made up of 17 amino acids. V shed 4 bases and J 2 bases; nucleotides not matched to a gene: 12.

This chain connects TRBV27 to TRBJ2-1; D is uncertain. From germline, CDR1 is MNHEY and CDR2 SMNVEV (reference sequence). CDR3 size: 15 residues. Deletions cut 2 bases from V and 10 bases from J, with 18 bases between. CDR3 in amino acids: CASSLPPDSSHEQFF. DNA for the CDR3: TGTGCCAGCAGTTTACCCCCGGATTCTTCGCACGAGCAGTTCTTC.

The chain joins TRBV19 to TRBJ1-5; 8 bases are a match to TRBD1. Germline V CDR1 and CDR2: LNHDA, SQIVND (reference sequence). The CDR3 covers 21 residues. Trimming took 1 base from V and 1 from J; bases not matched to a gene: 18. CDR3 sequence reads: CASSIAALGQGTGGSNQPQHF. The DNA for the CDR3 is TGTGCCAGTAGTATAGCCGCCCTCGGACAGGGCACTGGTGGGAGCAATCAGCCCCAGCATTTT. Supplemented by reference TRBV19 and TRBJ1-5, the full variable domain reads DGGITQSPKYLFRKEGQNVTLSCEQNLNHDAMYWYRQDPGQGLRLIYYSQIVNDFQKGDIAEGYSVSREKKESFPLTVTSAQKNPTAFYLCASSIAALGQGTGGSNQPQHFGDGTRLSIL.

The chain employs TRBV5-5 and TRBJ1-2, with 7 bases fitting TRBD1. The germline gives CDR1 SGHKS, CDR2 YYEKEE (reference sequence). V shed 0 bases and J 0 bases; nucleotides not matched to a gene: 11. The length of the CDR3 is 18 residues. The CDR3, as DNA: TGTGCCAGCAGCTTGGCCGCCGTTCGGGACAGATCTAACTATGGCTACACCTTC. Protein: CASSLAAVRDRSNYGYTF.

J is TRBJ2-3 and V is TRBV6-4; 8 nucleotides line up with TRBD2. The CDR3 runs 14 residues. Trimming cost V 4 bases and J 1 base; bases outside gene matches: 1. The V gene's germline CDR1 is MRHNA and CDR2 SNTAGT. CDR3 DNA: TGTGCCAGCAGTGCGCGGGGGGGCACAGATACGCAGTATTTT. It encodes CASSARGGTDTQYF.

CDR3 in amino acids: CASSLGGGAGNSPLHF. CDR3 coding DNA: TGTGCCAGCAGCTTGGGCGGGGGGGCCGGGAATTCACCCCTCCACTTT. The gene calls are TRBV5-6 and TRBJ1-6; possibly TRBD1 for D (6 bases). Trimming stripped 0 bases from V and 7 bases from J, with 14 bases between. The CDR3 has 16 amino acids. The germline V gene encodes CDR1 SGHDT and CDR2 YYEEEE.

DNA for the CDR3: TGTGCCAGCAGTCGACTGACAGTCCCCTACGAGCAGTACTTC. This gives the protein CASSRLTVPYEQYF. V and J are TRBV27 and TRBJ2-7, with D perhaps matching TRBD1 (5 bases). Germline CDR1 is MNHEY and CDR2 is SMNVEV (reference sequence). V was pared by 5 bases and J by 2 bases, with 13 bases between. The CDR3 runs to 14 residues.

This clone has just a few counts. An end of the junction differs from the germline gene, which may be a read error. J is TRBJ1-1 and V is TRBV5-4; D is unclear. CDR1 and CDR2 (germline): SGHNT, YYREEE (reference sequence). The CDR3 consists of 13 residues. DNA of the CDR3: TGTGCCAGCAGTTTGGAGAGGACCACTGAAGCTTTCTTT. Translated, it gives CASSLERTTEAFF.

The CDR3 reads CASTYGGSGVKDTQYF. The CDR3 DNA sequence: TGTGCCAGCACCTACGGGGGTAGCGGGGTAAAAGATACGCAGTATTTT. V usage is TRBV7-9 and J usage is TRBJ2-3; 8 bases match TRBD2. Germline V gene data show CDR1 as SEHNR and CDR2 as FQNEAQ (reference sequence). Trimming removed 7 bases from V and 5 bases from J; junction bases left unmatched: 14. This CDR3 contains 16 residues.

The V call is TRBV10-3, the J call TRBJ2-5; D perhaps matches TRBD1 (5 bases). The CDR3 has 14 residues. The germline CDR1 and CDR2 sequences are ENHRY and SYGVKD. V dropped 3 bases and J dropped 5 bases, with 13 bases sitting between them. As DNA, the CDR3 is TGTGCCATCAGTGACTTAGGGGCAGGGGAGACCCAGTACTTC. This translates into CAISDLGAGETQYF.

This clone was picked up a small number of times. The DNA of the CDR3 is TGTGCCAGCAAACCGGGCGGGGGCAATCAGCCCCAGCATTTT. Residues: CASKPGGGNQPQHF. This chain joins TRBV27 and TRBJ1-5, with unresolved D. The V gene's germline CDR1 is MNHEY and CDR2 SMNVEV (reference sequence). This CDR3 comprises 14 residues. V was clipped by 7 bases and J by 2 bases, with 12 bases between them.

The chain employs TRBV29-1 and TRBJ2-4; D possibly corresponds to TRBD2 (7 bases). V lost 3 bases, J lost 1 base, and 13 bases lay in between. This CDR3 has 15 residues. From germline, CDR1 is SQVTM and CDR2 ANQGSEA. CDR3 loop: CSVEDSGEAKNIQYF. For the CDR3, the DNA is TGCAGCGTTGAGGACAGCGGGGAGGCCAAAAACATTCAGTACTTC.

The chain couples TRBV29-1 to TRBJ2-4; D is unclear. The CDR3 spans 12 residues. Per the germline V gene, CDR1 is SQVTM and CDR2 is ANQGSEA. The germline V and J ends were trimmed by 8 bases and 6 bases, with 14 bases remaining between them. CDR3 in DNA: TGCAGCTTTACTGGTATCCTAAACATTCAGTACTTC. Protein: CSFTGILNIQYF. The full variable domain, its missing parts supplied by reference TRBV29-1 and TRBJ2-4, is SAVISQKPSRDICQRGTSLTIQCQVDSQVTMMFWYRQQPGQSLTLIATANQGSEATYESGFVIDKFPISRPNLTFSTLTVSNMSPEDSSIYLCSFTGILNIQYFGAGTRLSVL.

This clone was counted only a few times. The chain combines TRBV14 with TRBJ1-6; 8 bases map to TRBD1. The CDR3 covers 15 residues. CDR1 SGHDN and CDR2 FVKESK come from the germline V gene. The ends lost 4 bases at V and 10 bases at J; junction bases unmatched: 9. CDR3 sequence: CASSPRQGLDSPLHF. DNA for the CDR3: TGTGCCAGCAGCCCACGACAGGGGCTCGACTCACCCCTCCACTTT.

This clone has a handful of counts. The gene calls are TRBV4-3 and TRBJ2-7; D remains ambiguous. Germline CDR1 and CDR2: LGHNA and YSLEER. Trimming pared 4 bases from V and 0 bases from J, leaving 10 bases between. This CDR3 has 14 residues. CDR3 bases: TGCGCCAGCAGCCCCAGACATCTCTCCTACGAGCAGTACTTC. This sequence encodes CASSPRHLSYEQYF.